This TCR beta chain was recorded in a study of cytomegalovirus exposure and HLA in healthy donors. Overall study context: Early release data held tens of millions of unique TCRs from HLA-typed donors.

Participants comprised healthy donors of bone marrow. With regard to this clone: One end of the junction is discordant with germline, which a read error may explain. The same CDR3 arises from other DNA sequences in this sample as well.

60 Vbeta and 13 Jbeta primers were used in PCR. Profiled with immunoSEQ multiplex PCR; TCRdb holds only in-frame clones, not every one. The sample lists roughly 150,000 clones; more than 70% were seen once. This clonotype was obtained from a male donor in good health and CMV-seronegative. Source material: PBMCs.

The CDR3 nucleotides are TGCGCCAGCAGGGCGACTGAACTCAATGGAAAACTGTTTTTT. It translates to CASRATELNGKLFF. This chain connects TRBV5-1 to TRBJ1-4, with D uncertain. Germline CDR1 reads SGHRS; CDR2 reads YFSETQ. The CDR3 runs 14 residues.